Sequencing of this TCR beta chain was carried out in a study of shared clonotypes between healthy human individuals. Turning to this clone: Its target is unknown.

Study-wide points: Only a few donors were included, so the genetic and exposure-history diversity represented was limited. Clonotypes not shared had lower generation probabilities than those common to all four donors.

TCRdb keeps only in-frame clones here, not all; method: immunoSEQ multiplex PCR. The sample yields 1.5 million to 2.5 million clones, about 95% seen once. Positive CCR7 selection of CD45RO-negative cells yielded the naive CD8 cells, and terminally differentiated effector memory CD45RA+ cells were excluded. Germline assignment: CDR1 MNHEY and CDR2 SMNVEV (reference sequence). The CDR3 sequence is 13 residues long. V gave up 8 bases and J gave up 1 base, with 12 bases separating them. The TCR comes from a man younger than 30 in good health. V usage is TRBV27 and J usage is TRBJ2-7; a possible D gene is TRBD1 (5 bases). The sample taken for sequencing was naive CD8+ T cells sorted from blood. The CDR3 region is CASSGKGSYEQYF. The CDR3, as DNA: TGTGCCAGCTCAGGGAAGGGGTCCTACGAGCAGTACTTC.